The 15 T cell receptor beta chains given below trace back to one sample, sequenced in a study of persistence of HIV-infected CD4 T cells. Lysates of CMV-infected fibroblasts at approximately 10 ug/mL stimulated these cells. CD40L/CD69 double-negative CD45RO-high memory CD4+ T cells were collected. Their specific antigens are unknown. Sequencing used immunoSEQ version 4 in survey mode. The protocol was immunoSEQ multiplex PCR, while the TCRdb copy is restricted to in-frame clones and leaves out a portion. Of 37,000 or so clones in the sample, 75% to 90% were seen once. The sequences come from CD4+ T cells sorted from PBMCs after roughly 18-hour stimulation, collected from a patient who received antiretroviral therapy. The receptors originated from an adult man with HIV who was CMV-seropositive.

Remarks on this clone: Other DNA variants within this sample encode the same CDR3. The CDR3 loop reads CASSLLRNSYEQYF. In nucleotides, the CDR3 is TGTGCCAGCAGCTTGCTCAGGAACTCCTACGAGCAGTACTTC. This chain uses TRBV5-8 with TRBJ2-7; D is unclear. Germline CDR1 reads SGHTS; CDR2 reads YDEGEE. The CDR3 has 14 amino acids. Trimming stripped 1 base from V and 0 bases from J, with 8 bases between.

This chain joins TRBV19 and TRBJ2-7; 10 bases map to TRBD1. Germline values: CDR1 LNHDA, CDR2 SQIVND (reference sequence). This CDR3 region has 14 residues. V trimming: 6 bases; J trimming: 6 bases; junction bases outside the gene matches: 8. The CDR3 DNA follows: TGTGCCAGTAGCCGGGACAGGGGACGGGGCGAGCAGTACTTC. Residues: CASSRDRGRGEQYF.

The chain combines TRBV9 with TRBJ1-1; D is unclear. Germline-derived CDR1 and CDR2 are SGDLS and YYNGEE. V lost 1 base, J lost 2 bases, and 6 bases lay in between. The CDR3 is 13 residues long. The CDR3 region has the DNA TGTGCCAGCAGCGTAAGCGCAAACACTGAAGCTTTCTTT. Protein product: CASSVSANTEAFF.

This clone was picked up one time. The chain joins TRBV5-4 to TRBJ2-2; D might be TRBD1 or TRBD2, each matching 5 bases. CDR3 length: 13 amino acids. V dropped 3 bases and J dropped 4 bases, with 7 bases sitting between them. The germline V gene encodes CDR1 SGHNT and CDR2 YYREEE (reference sequence). This chain's CDR3 is CASSSGRTGELFF. The DNA for the CDR3 is TGTGCCAGCAGCTCGGGACGCACCGGGGAGCTGTTTTTT. The full variable domain, its missing parts supplied by reference TRBV5-4 and TRBJ2-2, is ETGVTQSPTHLIKTRGQQVTLRCSSQSGHNTVSWYQQALGQGPQFIFQYYREEENGRGNFPPRFSGLQFPNYSSELNVNALELDDSALYLCASSSGRTGELFFGEGSRLTVL.

The chain combines TRBV6-1 with TRBJ2-1; TRBD2 aligns across 11 bases. From germline, CDR1 is MNHNS and CDR2 SASEGT. V gave up 2 bases and J gave up 6 bases; unmatched junction bases: 3. The CDR3 covers 15 residues. The CDR3 loop reads CASSELAGGRNEQFF. The CDR3 coding sequence is TGTGCCAGCAGTGAACTAGCGGGGGGACGCAATGAGCAGTTCTTC.

This chain joins TRBV12-3 or TRBV12-4 and TRBJ2-2; TRBD2 is a possible D gene (5 bases). V gave up 5 bases and J gave up 6 bases, with 10 bases separating them. This CDR3 has 13 amino acids. The CDR3 is CASSRTEAGELFF. CDR3 nucleotides: TGTGCCAGCAGTCGGACTGAGGCCGGGGAGCTGTTTTTT.

This clone is a singleton in its sample. The chain recombines TRBV6-2 or TRBV6-3 with TRBJ1-2; TRBD1 agrees at 8 bases. The trim removed 4 bases at V and 5 bases at J, leaving 6 bases unmatched. CDR3 size: 14 residues. CDR1 and CDR2 from the germline V gene are MNHEY and SVGEGT. CDR3 sequence: CASSLQGDQYGYTF. CDR3 bases: TGTGCCAGCAGTTTACAGGGGGATCAGTATGGCTACACCTTC.

The CDR3 DNA is TGTGCCAGCAGCTTGGGTACGGGACCTAACACTGAAGCTTTCTTT. This gives the protein CASSLGTGPNTEAFF. This sequence joins TRBV5-6 and TRBJ1-1; weak D call: TRBD1 (5 bases). The CDR3 has 15 residues. Per the germline V gene, CDR1 is SGHDT and CDR2 is YYEEEE. The germline V and J ends were trimmed by 0 bases and 2 bases, with 11 bases remaining between them.

This clone was counted only a few times. The chain uses TRBV5-1 and TRBJ1-4; unclear D gene. The CDR3 is made up of 15 amino acids. Trimming cost V 0 bases and J 7 bases, with 13 bases left between them. From germline, CDR1 is SGHRS and CDR2 YFSETQ. The CDR3 protein is CASSLDGRRAEKLFF. DNA for the CDR3: TGCGCCAGCAGCTTGGATGGGCGCCGTGCTGAAAAACTGTTTTTT.

V gene TRBV6-5 combines with J gene TRBJ2-4; TRBD2 agrees at 14 bases. The CDR3 spans 13 residues. CDR1 and CDR2 (germline): MNHEY, SVGAGI. V dropped 7 bases and J dropped 10; count of bases not matched to a gene: 3. DNA for the CDR3: TGTGCCAGCACCGGGACTAGCGGGGGTATTCAGTACTTC. The encoded protein is CASTGTSGGIQYF.

The V gene is TRBV2, the J gene TRBJ2-7; D remains ambiguous. Germline CDR1 SNHLY, CDR2 FYNNEI. This CDR3 has 15 residues. Deletions cut 11 bases from V and 0 bases from J, with 20 bases between. Here the CDR3 DNA reads TGTGCCGGTTCCCCTCCGGGCGCCCTCTCCTACGAGCAGTACTTC. Amino acid sequence: CAGSPPGALSYEQYF.

The chain employs TRBV7-8 and TRBJ1-4; D remains unclear. Germline assignment: CDR1 SGHVS and CDR2 FQNEAQ. With 5 bases removed from V and 5 bases from J, the gap between germline ends came to 12 bases. The CDR3 has 14 residues. The CDR3 is CASSPRAENEKLFF. CDR3 bases: TGTGCCAGCAGCCCACGGGCGGAGAATGAAAAACTGTTTTTT.

This clone was observed a handful of times. The chain uses TRBV2 and TRBJ1-2; maybe TRBD1 (5 bases). Trimming took 5 bases from V and 3 from J, leaving 10 bases between them. The CDR3 covers 13 residues. The germline gives CDR1 SNHLY, CDR2 FYNNEI. The CDR3 sequence: CASSLVGDYGYTF. DNA of the CDR3: TGTGCCAGCAGTTTAGTGGGGGACTATGGCTACACCTTC.

The chain combines TRBV6-1 with TRBJ1-5; D gene uncertain. Germline V gene sequence: CDR1 MNHNS, CDR2 SASEGT. This CDR3 has 15 residues. Trimming took 2 bases from V and 6 from J, leaving 14 bases between them. This CDR3 reads CASSEYSGGTQPQHF. DNA for the CDR3: TGTGCCAGCAGTGAATACAGCGGCGGAACTCAGCCCCAGCATTTT.

The chain joins TRBV20-1 to TRBJ1-2; the match to TRBD1 covers 8 bases. V lost 5 bases and J lost 4; bases outside the gene matches: 0. The CDR3 has 11 residues. CDR1 and CDR2 (germline): DFQATT, SNEGSKA (reference sequence). The chain's CDR3 is CSADRGYGYTF. The CDR3 nucleotides read TGCAGTGCTGACAGGGGCTATGGCTACACCTTC.